Below, 24 T cell receptor beta chains from the same sample are listed, as sequenced in a study of patients and donors after allogeneic stem cell transplantation. TCRdb reprocessed the RT-PCR reads via MiXCR and lists one record per CDR3 protein. This table has about 960,000 distinct CDR3 sequences, roughly 18% appearing once. Sequenced input: blood, either unsorted or a sorted T cell fraction (not recorded which). Every receptor here comes from a human donor who was either an allogeneic HSCT recipient or a stem cell or donor lymphocyte infusion donor (not recorded which). It is not recorded whose cells these are; they may come from a transplant donor.

The table lists this clonotype with a few counts. The rearrangement uses TRBV6-2 or TRBV6-3 and TRBJ2-2; TRBD2 aligns across 12 bases. Per germline, CDR1 MNHEY and CDR2 SVGEGT. The CDR3 contains 20 residues. V lost 5 bases to trimming and J lost 0 bases; unmatched junction nucleotides: 13. The CDR3 loop reads CASSRLAGDGMRTNTGELFF. In DNA form, the CDR3 reads TGTGCCAGCAGTCGACTAGCGGGGGATGGAATGCGAACGAACACCGGGGAGCTGTTTTTT.

This clonotype showed up many times. The CDR3 is CASRGTGFEAFF. The CDR3 DNA sequence: TGCGCCAGCAGGGGGACAGGTTTTGAAGCTTTCTTT. V is TRBV5-1 and J is TRBJ1-1; the match to TRBD1 covers 8 bases. Per the germline V gene, CDR1 is SGHRS and CDR2 is YFSETQ. The CDR3 spans 12 residues. Losses at the gene ends were 5 bases for V and 7 bases for J; bases not matched to a gene: 4. Full variable domain (missing parts from reference TRBV5-1 and TRBJ1-1): KAGVTQTPRYLIKTRGQQVTLSCSPISGHRSVSWYQQTPGQGLQFLFEYFSETQRNKGNFPGRFSGRQFSNSRSEMNVSTLELGDSALYLCASRGTGFEAFFGQGTRLTVV.

V is TRBV27 and J is TRBJ2-5; TRBD2 matches at 9 bases. J gave up 3 bases and V 2 bases, and 7 bases lay outside the gene matches. The CDR3 contains 16 residues. Germline loops: CDR1 MNHEY, CDR2 SMNVEV (reference sequence). The CDR3 reads CASSLRSSGRKETQYF. The CDR3 nucleotides are TGTGCCAGCAGTTTACGAAGTAGCGGGAGAAAAGAGACCCAGTACTTC.

This clonotype has a handful of counts. The chain uses TRBV12-3 or TRBV12-4 and TRBJ1-1, with TRBD1 as a possible D gene (6 bases). V lost 3 bases, J lost 5 bases, and 13 bases lay in between. There are 14 residues in the CDR3. CDR3 amino acids: CASSFITGKTEAFF. In DNA, the CDR3 is TGTGCCAGCAGTTTCATTACAGGGAAGACTGAAGCTTTCTTT.

The chain has TRBV5-1 and TRBJ2-1; TRBD1 aligns across 9 bases. From germline, CDR1 is SGHRS and CDR2 YFSETQ. The length of the CDR3 is 15 residues. J was trimmed by 6 bases and V by 1 base; bases with no gene match: 5. CDR3 nucleotides: TGCGCCAGCAGCTTGCAGGACAGGGGTGGCAATGAGCAGTTCTTC. Its protein product is CASSLQDRGGNEQFF.

This clonotype appeared a few times. V and J are TRBV4-2 and TRBJ2-7; tentative D call: TRBD2 (6 bases). V lost 4 bases and J 5 bases, leaving 15 bases between the germline ends. Germline V CDR1 and CDR2: LGHNA, YNFKEQ. The CDR3 sequence is 14 residues long. This CDR3 reads CASSRGLAQNEQYF. The CDR3 bases are TGTGCCAGCAGCCGAGGCCTAGCGCAAAACGAGCAGTACTTC.

The rearrangement joins TRBV5-6 to TRBJ1-2; D gene ambiguous. The length of the CDR3 is 16 residues. Trimming took 8 bases from V and 0 from J, leaving 20 bases between them. Germline loops: CDR1 SGHDT, CDR2 YYEEEE. The CDR3 DNA reads TGTGCCAGTCAAGCTCCGGGCCATGGCACTAACTATGGCTACACCTTC. Amino acids: CASQAPGHGTNYGYTF.

This chain joins TRBV20-1 and TRBJ2-3; D is ambiguous. Per germline, CDR1 DFQATT and CDR2 SNEGSKA (reference sequence). This CDR3 is built from 14 residues. Trimming took off 2 bases at V and 6 bases at J, with 15 bases between the two ends. CDR3 loop: CSARLPRMVDTQYF. The CDR3 nucleotides read TGCAGTGCTAGACTCCCTAGGATGGTCGATACGCAGTATTTT.

The chain combines TRBV11-2 with TRBJ2-5; D gene uncertain. This CDR3 region has 14 residues. Trimming cost V 2 bases and J 1 base, with 8 bases left between them. In germline, CDR1 is SGHAT, CDR2 FQNNGV. The CDR3 region is CASSLPNLQETQYF. The DNA of the CDR3 is TGTGCCAGCAGCTTACCTAACCTCCAAGAGACCCAGTACTTC.

The gene calls are TRBV7-2 and TRBJ2-3, with D possibly TRBD2 on 6 matching bases. Germline V gene lookup returns CDR1 SGHTA and CDR2 FQGNSA. Trimming pared 3 bases from V and 3 bases from J, leaving 16 bases between. The CDR3 has 16 residues. Here the CDR3 reads CASSFRDLNPTDTQYF. The CDR3 DNA reads as TGTGCCAGCAGCTTTAGGGACTTAAACCCAACAGATACGCAGTATTTT.

In this sample, this clonotype turned up many times. The genes are TRBV12-3 or TRBV12-4 and TRBJ2-7; a possible D gene is TRBD1 (5 bases). CDR3 length: 13 amino acids. Trimming left V 3 bases short and J 5 bases short, with 11 bases between. CDR3 sequence: CASSLRQGDEQYF. The CDR3 DNA sequence: TGTGCCAGCAGTTTGCGGCAGGGCGACGAGCAGTACTTC.

This clonotype has a handful of counts. The chain combines TRBV12-5 with TRBJ2-1, with TRBD1 identical over 8 bases. CDR1 LGHNT and CDR2 FRNRAP come from the germline V gene. The length of the CDR3 is 13 residues. V was clipped by 6 bases and J by 7 bases; unmatched bases: 5. CDR3 amino acids: CASGHRDRNEQFF. The CDR3 DNA is TGTGCTAGTGGACACCGGGACAGGAATGAGCAGTTCTTC.

This clonotype was seen a handful of times. The chain joins TRBV5-1 to TRBJ2-7; the D call may be TRBD1 or TRBD2 (5 bases each). V lost 0 bases and J lost 6, with 16 bases in between. Per the germline V gene, CDR1 is SGHRS and CDR2 is YFSETQ. CDR3 length: 15 amino acids. The CDR3 nucleotides are TGCGCCAGCAGCTTGGGCCAGGGAGTAGCGAGCGAGCAGTACTTC. Amino acids: CASSLGQGVASEQYF.

A few counts support this clonotype. This chain joins TRBV9 and TRBJ2-1; 7 bases agree with TRBD2. This CDR3 is built from 14 residues. Trimming cost V 4 bases and J 3 bases; bases outside gene matches: 4. From germline, CDR1 is SGDLS and CDR2 YYNGEE. CDR3 loop: CASSILADYNEQFF. The DNA for the CDR3 is TGTGCCAGCAGCATCCTAGCGGACTACAATGAGCAGTTCTTC.

This chain uses TRBV5-4 with TRBJ2-7; D might be TRBD1 (5 bases). CDR3 length equals 15 residues. Trimming stripped 5 bases from V and 3 bases from J, with 18 bases between. Looked up from germline, CDR1 is SGHNT and CDR2 is YYREEE (reference sequence). CDR3 region: CASSYQGSLVYEQYF. The CDR3 nucleotides are TGTGCCAGCAGTTATCAGGGAAGTTTAGTCTACGAGCAGTACTTC.

This clonotype has just one count. The chain combines TRBV7-2 with TRBJ2-7, with D possibly matching TRBD1 (6 bases). Trimming cost V 5 bases and J 6 bases, with 14 bases left between them. Germline V gene lookup returns CDR1 SGHTA and CDR2 FQGNSA. CDR3 length: 13 amino acids. CDR3 DNA: TGTGCCAGCAGCCCGGGACAACGGGCCGAGCAGTACTTC. This gives the protein CASSPGQRAEQYF.

This clonotype has a handful of counts. The chain carries TRBV30 and TRBJ2-7; 7 positions agree with TRBD1. Trimming removed 7 bases from V and 2 bases from J; junction bases left unmatched: 5. This CDR3 is 12 amino acids long. The germline gives CDR1 GTSNPN, CDR2 SVGIG (reference sequence). The CDR3 sequence is CAYRDRAYEQYF. The CDR3 coding sequence is TGTGCCTACCGGGACAGAGCCTACGAGCAGTACTTC.

V gene TRBV13 combines with J gene TRBJ1-1; D uncertain. This CDR3 contains 13 residues. V lost 6 bases, J lost 8 bases, and 16 bases lay in between. CDR1 PRHDT and CDR2 FYEKMQ come from the germline V gene (reference sequence). The chain's CDR3 is CASRITHRPEAFF. The CDR3 DNA reads as TGTGCCAGCAGGATAACCCACCGACCAGAAGCTTTCTTT.

This chain connects TRBV6-5 to TRBJ2-7; D ambiguous. Between the trimmed V and J ends, which lost 2 bases and 3 bases, there was a span of 14 bases. The germline CDR1 and CDR2 sequences are MNHEY and SVGAGI. The CDR3 covers 15 residues. In nucleotides, the CDR3 is TGTGCCAGCAGTTACCAGGAGCTGGGGTTCTACGAGCAGTACTTC. Translated: CASSYQELGFYEQYF.

The chain recombines TRBV4-2 with TRBJ2-6; tentatively, D is TRBD1 (6 bases). Trimming shortened V by 4 bases and J by 0 bases, and 22 bases separated the two germline ends. The CDR3 extends over 20 amino acids. Germline CDR1 is LGHNA and CDR2 is YNFKEQ. The CDR3 loop reads CASSPTPRGPFSSGANVLTF. The CDR3 DNA reads as TGTGCCAGCAGCCCTACCCCCAGGGGACCCTTCTCCTCTGGGGCCAACGTCCTGACTTTC.

This clonotype was picked up a small number of times. The chain is built from TRBV5-5 and TRBJ2-1; 12 bases align to TRBD2. Germline-derived CDR1 and CDR2 are SGHKS and YYEKEE (reference sequence). The CDR3 is 18 amino acids. The trim removed 4 bases at V and 8 bases at J, leaving 16 bases unmatched. Here the CDR3 DNA reads TGTGCCAGCAGCCAGGGGGGACTAGCGGGCTTAGGCTGGGATGAGCAGTTCTTC. It yields the protein CASSQGGLAGLGWDEQFF. Full variable domain (remainder filled in from reference TRBV5-5 and TRBJ2-1): DAGVTQSPTHLIKTRGQQVTLRCSPISGHKSVSWYQQVLGQGPQFIFQYYEKEERGRGNFPDRFSARQFPNYSSELNVNALLLGDSALYLCASSQGGLAGLGWDEQFFGPGTRLTVL.

The CDR3 is CASSVGSGMNTEAFF. The CDR3, as DNA: TGTGCCAGCAGCGTAGGGTCAGGGATGAACACTGAAGCTTTCTTT. The chain has TRBV9 and TRBJ1-1, with D tentatively TRBD1 (5 bases). The CDR3 spans 15 residues. Trimming took off 0 bases at V and 0 bases at J, with 9 bases between the two ends. Germline lookup yields CDR1 SGDLS and CDR2 YYNGEE.

The V and J genes are TRBV4-1 and TRBJ2-3, with 7 bases fitting TRBD1. This CDR3 has 16 amino acids. Germline V gene sequence: CDR1 MGHRA, CDR2 YSYEKL. Germline trimming cut 5 bases from V and 2 bases from J; bases unmatched to any gene: 10. CDR3 sequence reads: CASSEGETGFTDTQYF. The CDR3 DNA follows: TGCGCCAGCAGCGAAGGGGAGACAGGGTTCACAGATACGCAGTATTTT.

The chain couples TRBV14 to TRBJ2-5, with 8 bases aligning to TRBD1. Germline values: CDR1 SGHDN, CDR2 FVKESK. V was clipped by 1 base and J by 3 bases; unmatched bases: 1. The CDR3 has 14 amino acids. For the CDR3, the DNA is TGTGCCAGCAGCCAAGTGACAGGGGAAGAGACCCAGTACTTC. Translating gives CASSQVTGEETQYF.